These 13 T cell receptor beta chains were sequenced from one sample in a study of identical twins. TCRdb itself ran the 5' RACE reads through MiXCR, one entry per CDR3 protein. The profile shows roughly 690,000 distinct CDR3 sequences, about 20% of them singletons. These same data were also listed under a study on T cells expressing NK-cell markers.

The sequencing sample was made of PBMCs. The receptors were sampled from a woman younger than 30 in good health.

This clonotype occurred many times. The chain carries TRBV29-1 and TRBJ2-7; 7 positions match TRBD2. This CDR3 is 11 amino acids long. Germline CDR1 SQVTM, CDR2 ANQGSEA. Trimming took 3 bases from V and 6 from J; bases not matched to a gene: 2. CDR3 loop: CSVDPGGEQYF. DNA of the CDR3: TGCAGCGTTGATCCGGGAGGCGAGCAGTACTTC.

This clonotype was seen ten or more times. Relative to the germline gene, one junction end is altered; a read error may explain this. The chain links TRBV5-1 to TRBJ2-5; 9 bases are a match to TRBD2. Germline V gene sequence: CDR1 SGHRS, CDR2 YFSETQ. The CDR3 runs to 15 residues. Written as DNA, the CDR3 is TGTGCCAGCAGTTTCGGGCTAGCGGGGCAAGAGACCCAGTACTTC. Translating gives CASSFGLAGQETQYF.

The chain links TRBV12-5 to TRBJ2-7; no clear D gene. CDR1 LGHNT and CDR2 FRNRAP come from the germline V gene. V was shortened by 4 bases and J by 5 bases, with 15 bases between the two germline ends. This CDR3 region has 14 residues. CDR3 protein: CASGSSVSSHEQYF. CDR3 sequence (DNA): TGTGCTAGTGGTTCGTCTGTAAGTTCCCACGAGCAGTACTTC.

This clonotype occurred a few times. This chain connects TRBV5-1 to TRBJ2-6; D ambiguous. The CDR3 runs 15 residues. With 7 bases removed from V and 0 bases from J, the gap between germline ends came to 11 bases. Germline V gene data show CDR1 as SGHRS and CDR2 as YFSETQ. The CDR3 region is CASGSYVSGANVLTF. The CDR3 DNA is TGCGCCAGCGGATCGTACGTCTCTGGGGCCAACGTCCTGACTTTC. Combining the CDR3 with reference TRBV5-1 and TRBJ2-6 gives the whole variable domain KAGVTQTPRYLIKTRGQQVTLSCSPISGHRSVSWYQQTPGQGLQFLFEYFSETQRNKGNFPGRFSGRQFSNSRSEMNVSTLELGDSALYLCASGSYVSGANVLTFGAGSRLTVL.

There are many counts of this clonotype. The chain links TRBV3-1 to TRBJ2-5, with 8 bases lining up with TRBD1. The CDR3 runs 15 residues. CDR1 and CDR2 (germline): LGHDT, YNNKEL (reference sequence). J was trimmed by 7 bases and V by 2 bases; bases with no gene match: 9. CDR3 region: CASSQSTGVYGTQYF. The CDR3 DNA reads TGTGCCAGCAGCCAATCGACAGGGGTTTACGGGACCCAGTACTTC.

This clonotype occurred many times. The chain carries TRBV12-3 or TRBV12-4 and TRBJ2-3; unclear D gene. This CDR3 has 13 amino acids. V was shortened by 1 base and J by 14 bases, with 16 bases between the two germline ends. This chain's CDR3 is CASSLGGSSAAYF. The CDR3 DNA follows: TGTGCCAGCAGTTTAGGGGGTAGCAGCGCGGCGTATTTT.

There are many counts of this clonotype. The chain joins TRBV29-1 to TRBJ1-1, with D perhaps TRBD1 (6 bases). V lost 4 bases to trimming and J lost 3 bases, with 15 bases between them. Germline loops: CDR1 SQVTM, CDR2 ANQGSEA. The CDR3 consists of 14 residues. The CDR3, as DNA: TGCAGCGTTGTAAGGGGGACGGCGGACACTGAAGCTTTCTTT. Translating gives CSVVRGTADTEAFF.

This clonotype occurred a few times. The chain has TRBV20-1 and TRBJ2-1, with D unresolved. V shed 3 bases and J shed 6 bases, with 12 bases lying between them. Germline V gives CDR1 DFQATT, CDR2 SNEGSKA (reference sequence). The CDR3 length is 13 residues. The DNA of the CDR3 is TGCAGTGCTAGCCCCCAAGGAGTCAATGAGCAGTTCTTC. Translation gives CSASPQGVNEQFF.

This clonotype was picked up a small number of times. V and J are TRBV7-9 and TRBJ2-1; 14 bases agree with TRBD2. Looked up from germline, CDR1 is SEHNR and CDR2 is FQNEAQ (reference sequence). This CDR3 region has 16 residues. Trimming at V came to 4 bases and at J to 8 bases, leaving 7 bases not matched to a gene. The CDR3, as DNA: TGTGCCAGCAGCTCCCCGGGACTAGCGGGAGTAGATGAGCAGTTCTTC. It yields the protein CASSSPGLAGVDEQFF.

The table lists this clonotype with a few counts. This chain joins TRBV6-1 and TRBJ1-6; D ambiguous. V dropped 7 bases and J dropped 6 bases, with 10 bases sitting between them. The germline gives CDR1 MNHNS, CDR2 SASEGT. The CDR3 spans 13 residues. The CDR3 bases are TGTGCCAGCACGTCTTTTGGTAATTCACCCCTCCACTTT. It yields the protein CASTSFGNSPLHF.

This clonotype was recorded many times. The rearrangement joins TRBV29-1 to TRBJ2-7; perhaps TRBD1 as D (6 bases). This CDR3 contains 15 residues. Germline V gene lookup returns CDR1 SQVTM and CDR2 ANQGSEA. V lost 4 bases and J lost 1, with 17 bases in between. CDR3 sequence reads: CSVGHRERPSYEQYF. In DNA form, the CDR3 reads TGCAGCGTTGGCCACAGGGAACGGCCTTCCTACGAGCAGTACTTC.

V usage is TRBV2 and J usage is TRBJ2-2, with TRBD2 matching 13 bases. The V segment lost 7 bases and the J segment 7 bases; nucleotides outside the gene matches: 9. Germline CDR1 and CDR2: SNHLY and FYNNEI. The CDR3 is 16 residues long. CDR3 in DNA: TGTGCCAGCACCCTCGGACTAGCGGGGGATATCGGGGAGCTGTTTTTT. Amino acid sequence: CASTLGLAGDIGELFF.

This clonotype appeared many times. This chain links TRBV9 with TRBJ2-7; weak D call: TRBD2 (5 bases). The V gene's germline CDR1 is SGDLS and CDR2 YYNGEE. The V and J ends lost 2 bases and 3 bases respectively, with 9 bases between them. The CDR3 sequence is 13 residues long. This CDR3 is CASSVYEGYEQYF. CDR3 sequence (DNA): TGTGCCAGCAGCGTCTACGAGGGCTACGAGCAGTACTTC.